The entry below describes one T cell receptor beta chain. Its specific antigen is unknown. No qualities accompany the bases; no much larger clone lies one base away. The sample belongs to a study of OX40 agonist ivuxolimab in advanced cancers. General notes on the study: Ivuxolimab, which targeted the costimulatory receptor OX40 (CD134), was an agonistic, fully human IgG2 monoclonal antibody. Prior anti-PD-1, anti-PD-L1 or anti-CTLA-4 therapy was permitted, and checkpoint inhibitors had been received by roughly 40% of dose-escalation patients. Peripheral TCRbeta sequencing was intended to test whether TCR sequence diversity was altered and clonal T-cell expansion was caused by ivuxolimab. The paper reports the monotherapy dose-escalation portion (N of about 47 patients) of the phase I ivuxolimab trial. Intravenous ivuxolimab was administered to patients every 2 weeks at six dose levels: 0.01, 0.1, 0.3, 1.5, 3 and 10 mg/kg. A male proportion of around 81% and a mean age of approximately 62 years, ranging from about 20 to 80, were recorded for the dose-escalation cohort. Three dose-escalation patients achieved partial responses, one with hepatocellular carcinoma and two with cutaneous melanoma. Of the approximately 54 patients in dose escalation, around 19 had hepatocellular carcinoma, around 15 had melanoma, 9 had renal cell carcinoma and 9 had head and neck cancer.

Patients with a history of autoimmune disease or receiving systemic immunosuppression were excluded from the trial. In every dose cohort, peripheral blood was drawn for TCR sequencing at baseline, cycle 4 day 1, and cycle 7 day 1. The samples were drawn from a first-in-human, open-label, multicenter phase I dose-escalation trial of ivuxolimab. Adults with locally advanced or metastatic melanoma, renal cell carcinoma, hepatocellular carcinoma or head and neck squamous cell carcinoma were enrolled in the trial. Before TCR sequencing, CD4+ T cells and CD8+ T cells were sorted from peripheral blood as separate populations. Genomic DNA was isolated from the sorted cells so that the TCRbeta CDR3 region could be sequenced. TCRbeta CDR3 regions were sequenced using the immunoSEQ Assay. The table was pulled from immuneACCESS by TCRdb, which kept in-frame rearrangements only. Such tables lose some clones; where checked, under half of the loss comes from unresolved V genes, and the rest has no known cause. Within this sample are approximately 49,000 clones, with about 81% of them counted one time only. 1.1% of the sample comes from the top ten.

Results and caveats for the whole study, not just this receptor: At doses of 0.1 to 3.0 mg/kg, clonal expansion of both CD4+ and CD8+ T cells in blood was seen between baseline and week 6. In the 0.1-3.0 mg/kg groups, partial responders were among the patients with the lowest normalized peripheral clonal expansion, particularly in CD8+ T cells. After ivuxolimab, expanded clones were on average more numerous among CD8+ T cells than among CD4+ T cells. Low levels of normalized T-cell clonal expansion were also seen in some patients who did not respond. Which antigens the clonally expanded peripheral T cells were specific for was not determined.

After removal of 4 bases from V and 1 base from J, the junction retains 3 bases not matched to a gene. The CDR3 sequence holds 14 residues, the cysteine and phenylalanine included. The sequence is cut down to CDR3 DNA, 42 bases in frame from base 1. The clonotype originates from an adult with an advanced solid tumor such as melanoma, head and neck, liver or kidney cancer. Sequences were derived from CD4+ or CD8+ T cells sorted from blood, sampled in a trial of the OX40 agonist ivuxolimab. The rearranged segments are TRBV23-1 and TRBJ2-5; TRBD1 matches 7 bases in the middle. TRBV23-1 belongs to the ORF category, with a function that is uncertain. The encoded CDR3 is CASSPAGGQETQYF. The bases read TGCGCCAGCAGTCCGGCAGGGGGCCAAGAGACCCAGTACTTC.